The clone carrying this T cell receptor beta chain was seen at least ten times. This CDR3 spans 18 amino acids. V was clipped by 3 bases and J by 0 bases; unmatched bases: 8. Germline V gives CDR1 LGHNA, CDR2 YSLEER. The entry originates in a study of T cell changes during pregnancy in multiple sclerosis. Sequencing used immunoSEQ multiplex PCR; TCRdb keeps in-frame clones, though not all of them. Of about 34,000 clones in the sample, approximately 90% are singletons; the top ten hold around 3.3%. The clonotype was recovered from a female donor with multiple sclerosis, enrolled in a pregnancy study. Source: CD8+ T cells from peripheral blood mononuclear cells, taken in the third trimester of pregnancy. The chain has TRBV4-3 and TRBJ2-6; 7 positions agree with TRBD2. The CDR3 loop reads CASSHGGEGFSGANVLTF. The CDR3 nucleotides are TGCGCCAGCAGCCATGGGGGGGAAGGCTTCTCTGGGGCCAACGTCCTGACTTTC.